Shown below are 15 T cell receptor beta chains from a single sample sequenced in a study of OX40 agonist ivuxolimab in advanced cancers. The library came from the immunoSEQ multiplex PCR assay. The clones in this table, taken by TCRdb from immuneACCESS, are in-frame only. Not every clone is retained; where verified, under half of the shortfall comes from an unresolved V gene, and the cause of the rest is unknown. The sample contains 55,000 to 85,000 clones, nearly 90% of them found a single time. The ten largest clones take up roughly 1.3% of the sample. The sequencing here drew on CD4+ or CD8+ T cells sorted from blood, taken in a trial of the OX40 agonist ivuxolimab. All receptors come from an adult with an advanced solid tumor such as melanoma, head and neck, liver or kidney cancer.

V usage is TRBV11-2 and J usage is TRBJ2-7; 7 bases align to TRBD1. The CDR3 is 12 amino acids. In germline, CDR1 is SGHAT, CDR2 FQNNGV. J lost 6 bases, V lost 5 bases, and 4 bases had no gene match. The CDR3 bases are TGTGCCAGCAGCACCCGGACAGGCGAGCAGTACTTC. Translating gives CASSTRTGEQYF.

CDR3 region: CAISESGRSSYNEQFF. CDR3 sequence (DNA): TGTGCCATCAGTGAGTCGGGCAGGAGCTCCTACAATGAGCAGTTCTTC. This sequence joins TRBV10-3 and TRBJ2-1; D gene uncertain. Germline CDR1 reads ENHRY; CDR2 reads SYGVKD. This CDR3 has 16 residues. Trimming left V 0 bases short and J 0 bases short, with 9 bases between.

The sample holds one count of this clone. The rearrangement links TRBV5-1 to TRBJ2-3, with D perhaps matching TRBD2 (6 bases). Germline CDR1 and CDR2: SGHRS and YFSETQ. This CDR3 contains 14 residues. The V gene lost 3 bases and the J gene lost 6 bases, with 14 bases spanning the gap. CDR3 nucleotide sequence: TGCGCCAGCAGCTCAGGGACTTCCTCGGATACGCAGTATTTT. It translates to CASSSGTSSDTQYF.

The chain recombines TRBV5-6 with TRBJ2-5; TRBD2 aligns across 8 bases. CDR1 is SGHDT and CDR2 is YYEEEE in the germline V gene. V dropped 4 bases and J dropped 5; count of bases not matched to a gene: 10. This CDR3 has 15 amino acids. CDR3: CASSKLAALGETQYF. The CDR3 DNA reads TGTGCCAGCAGCAAACTAGCGGCCCTAGGGGAGACCCAGTACTTC. The full variable domain, in which reference TRBV5-6 and TRBJ2-5 provide the parts outside the CDR3, is DAGVTQSPTHLIKTRGQQVTLRCSPKSGHDTVSWYQQALGQGPQFIFQYYEEEERQRGNFPDRFSGHQFPNYSSELNVNALLLGDSALYLCASSKLAALGETQYFGPGTRLLVL.

The V call is TRBV2, the J call TRBJ2-7; 13 bases are shared with TRBD2. The CDR3 is 16 amino acids. In germline, CDR1 is SNHLY, CDR2 FYNNEI. Trimming cost V 2 bases and J 8 bases; bases outside gene matches: 9. CDR3 sequence: CASSEFGLAGEDKQYF. The CDR3 nucleotides are TGTGCCAGCAGTGAATTCGGACTAGCGGGAGAAGACAAGCAGTACTTC.

The chain has TRBV4-1 and TRBJ2-1, with D possibly being TRBD2 (6 bases). The germline gives CDR1 MGHRA, CDR2 YSYEKL. Trimming cost V 4 bases and J 8 bases, with 27 bases left between them. CDR3 size: 18 residues. The CDR3 sequence is CASSPPPNWAGTLYEQFF. Written as DNA, the CDR3 is TGCGCCAGCAGCCCACCCCCGAATTGGGCGGGGACGCTATATGAGCAGTTCTTC.

The chain links TRBV27 to TRBJ2-3, with D maybe TRBD1 (5 bases). Trimming cost V 3 bases and J 0 bases, with 19 bases left between them. Germline V gene data show CDR1 as MNHEY and CDR2 as SMNVEV (reference sequence). CDR3 length equals 18 residues. The CDR3 region has the DNA TGTGCCAGCAGTTTGGTCGGTGGGGCTGCATCTAGCACAGATACGCAGTATTTT. Translated: CASSLVGGAASSTDTQYF.

This clone was found once. CDR3 in DNA: TGTGCTAGTGGCGCTGACAGGGACACTGAAGCTTTCTTT. This translates into CASGADRDTEAFF. The genes are TRBV12-5 and TRBJ1-1; 7 nucleotides agree with TRBD1. CDR3 length: 13 amino acids. Germline trimming cut 6 bases from V and 3 bases from J; bases unmatched to any gene: 4. Germline-derived CDR1 and CDR2 are LGHNT and FRNRAP. Variable domain in full (rest from reference TRBV12-5 and TRBJ1-1): DARVTQTPRHKVTEMGQEVTMRCQPILGHNTVFWYRQTMMQGLELLAYFRNRAPLDDSGMPKDRFSAEMPDATLATLKIQPSEPRDSAVYFCASGADRDTEAFFGQGTRLTVV.

The genes are TRBV30 and TRBJ1-5, with 8 bases lining up with TRBD1. The CDR3 totals 15 residues. V shed 2 bases and J 3 bases; nucleotides not matched to a gene: 6. Per germline, CDR1 GTSNPN and CDR2 SVGIG (reference sequence). The CDR3 bases are TGTGCCTGGAGTAGAGGGACAGGTCTCAATCAGCCCCAGCATTTT. Protein product: CAWSRGTGLNQPQHF.

J is TRBJ1-3 and V is TRBV28; no definite D call. Germline assignment: CDR1 MDHEN and CDR2 SYDVKM. The CDR3 sequence is 15 residues long. V lost 3 bases and J lost 3, with 12 bases in between. In nucleotides, the CDR3 is TGTGCCAGCAGTTTCCGGCAGGCGGTTGGAAACACCATATATTTT. It is translated as CASSFRQAVGNTIYF.

This clone has only one observation. The chain links TRBV7-2 to TRBJ2-4; D ambiguous. CDR1 and CDR2 from the germline V gene are SGHTA and FQGNSA. The CDR3 spans 17 residues. The V end was cut by 1 base, the J end by 0 bases, with 13 bases between. CDR3 protein: CASSLDVGTRAKNIQYF. CDR3 DNA sequence: TGTGCCAGCAGCTTAGATGTTGGCACAAGAGCCAAAAACATTCAGTACTTC.

The chain couples TRBV29-1 to TRBJ1-4; D unclear. Per the germline V gene, CDR1 is SQVTM and CDR2 is ANQGSEA. There are 12 residues in the CDR3. V lost 4 bases and J 4 bases, leaving 7 bases between the germline ends. The CDR3 region has the DNA TGCAGCGTTGTCACCTTTAATGAAAAACTGTTTTTT. Translated, it gives CSVVTFNEKLFF. Full variable domain (remainder filled in from reference TRBV29-1 and TRBJ1-4): SAVISQKPSRDICQRGTSLTIQCQVDSQVTMMFWYRQQPGQSLTLIATANQGSEATYESGFVIDKFPISRPNLTFSTLTVSNMSPEDSSIYLCSVVTFNEKLFFGSGTQLSVL.

V usage is TRBV18 and J usage is TRBJ1-3; possibly TRBD1 for D (5 bases). V lost 3 bases and J lost 0, with 6 bases in between. This CDR3 contains 14 residues. Germline V CDR1 and CDR2: KGHSH, LQKENI. CDR3 nucleotides: TGTGCCAGCTCACCCGGGGGCTCTGGAAACACCATATATTTT. Encoded protein: CASSPGGSGNTIYF. Looking up the rest from reference TRBV18 and TRBJ1-3 gives the full variable domain: NAGVMQNPRHLVRRRGQEARLRCSPMKGHSHVYWYRQLPEEGLKFMVYLQKENIIDESGMPKERFSAEFPKEGPSILRIQQVVRGDSAAYFCASSPGGSGNTIYFGEGSWLTVV.

The chain uses TRBV21-1 and TRBJ2-1; TRBD1, the D gene given by the table, was not confirmed from the DNA. TRBV21-1 is given as a pseudogene. The CDR3 consists of 13 residues. CDR3 nucleotide sequence: TGTGCCAGCAGTTTACAGGCCTACAATGAGCAGTTCTTC. Translated, it gives CASSLQAYNEQFF.

The chain joins TRBV9 to TRBJ1-2, with a possible D match to TRBD1 (6 bases). The V and J ends lost 0 bases and 5 bases respectively, with 11 bases between them. The CDR3 loop spans 14 amino acids. Germline V CDR1 and CDR2: SGDLS, YYNGEE. In DNA, the CDR3 is TGTGCCAGCAGCGTAGGGCAGGGGATTTATGGCTACACCTTC. It encodes CASSVGQGIYGYTF.